This TCR beta chain was sequenced in a study of T cells after yellow fever vaccination. Study as a whole: Low-cell-number fractions were prepared with SMART-Seq v4 Ultra Low Input.

Findings and limits, study-wide: The secondary T-cell response peaked on day 5, not day 15, but was weaker. CD4 and CD8 compartments shared a small share of clonotypes, likely from convergent recombination.

TCR cDNA was made by 5'RACE template switching, adding a universal primer site and UMIs. TCRdb re-derived calls from the 5' RACE reads in MiXCR, one entry per CDR3 protein. This sample has about 580,000 distinct CDR3 sequences; about 17% occur once, and the top ten carry around 16%. The V end lost 0 bases, the J end lost 5 bases, and 12 bases lay between the germline ends. Germline-derived CDR1 and CDR2 are SGHNT and YYREEE (reference sequence). This CDR3 has 15 amino acids. Remarks on this clonotype: As yet, its antigen is unknown.

Sequenced here: PBMCs, sampled roughly 5 days after the first yellow fever vaccination. This clonotype originated in a man between 18 and 29 years old who received the YFV17D yellow fever vaccine. The rearrangement uses TRBV5-4 and TRBJ2-1; D is possibly TRBD1 (5 bases). This CDR3 reads CASSLAQAGNNEQFF. CDR3 nucleotides: TGTGCCAGCAGCTTGGCCCAGGCAGGGAACAATGAGCAGTTCTTC.